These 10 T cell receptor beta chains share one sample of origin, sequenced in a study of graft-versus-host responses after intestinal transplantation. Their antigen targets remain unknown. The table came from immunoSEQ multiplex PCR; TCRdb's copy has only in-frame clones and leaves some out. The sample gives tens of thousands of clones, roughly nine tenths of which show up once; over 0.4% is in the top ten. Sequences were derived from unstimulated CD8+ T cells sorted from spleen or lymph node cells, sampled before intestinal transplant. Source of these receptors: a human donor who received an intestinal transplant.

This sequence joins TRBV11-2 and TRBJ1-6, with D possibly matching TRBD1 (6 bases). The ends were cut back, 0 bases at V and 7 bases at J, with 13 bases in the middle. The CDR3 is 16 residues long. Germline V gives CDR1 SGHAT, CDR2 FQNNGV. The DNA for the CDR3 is TGTGCCAGCAGCTTAGATCAGGGTAGGGGGAATTCACCCCTCCACTTT. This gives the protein CASSLDQGRGNSPLHF.

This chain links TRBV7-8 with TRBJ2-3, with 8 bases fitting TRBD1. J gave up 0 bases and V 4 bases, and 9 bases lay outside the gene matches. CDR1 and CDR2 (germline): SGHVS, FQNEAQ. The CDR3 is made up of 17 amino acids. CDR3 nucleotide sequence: TGTGCCAGCAGCTCGGAGACAGGGGAGGATAGCACAGATACGCAGTATTTT. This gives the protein CASSSETGEDSTDTQYF.

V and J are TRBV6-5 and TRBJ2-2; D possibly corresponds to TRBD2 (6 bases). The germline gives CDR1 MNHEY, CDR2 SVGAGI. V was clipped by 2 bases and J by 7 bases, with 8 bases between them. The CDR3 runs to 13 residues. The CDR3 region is CASSYKEGGELFF. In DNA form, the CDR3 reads TGTGCCAGCAGTTACAAGGAGGGCGGGGAGCTGTTTTTT.

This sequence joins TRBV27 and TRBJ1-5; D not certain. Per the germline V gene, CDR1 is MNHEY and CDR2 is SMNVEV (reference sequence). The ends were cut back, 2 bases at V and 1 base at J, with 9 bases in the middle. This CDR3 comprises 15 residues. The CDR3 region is CASSLGSGSNQPQHF. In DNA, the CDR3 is TGTGCCAGCAGTTTAGGGTCGGGGAGCAATCAGCCCCAGCATTTT.

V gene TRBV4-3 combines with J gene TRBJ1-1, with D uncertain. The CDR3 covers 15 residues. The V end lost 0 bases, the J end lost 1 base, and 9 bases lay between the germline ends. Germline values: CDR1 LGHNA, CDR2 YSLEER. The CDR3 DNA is TGCGCCAGCAGCCAAGATACTGGTTGGAACACTGAAGCTTTCTTT. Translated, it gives CASSQDTGWNTEAFF.

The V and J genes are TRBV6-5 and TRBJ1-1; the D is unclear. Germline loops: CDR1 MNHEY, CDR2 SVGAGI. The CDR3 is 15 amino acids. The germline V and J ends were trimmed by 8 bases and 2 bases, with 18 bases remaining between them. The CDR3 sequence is CASFISNGVNTEAFF. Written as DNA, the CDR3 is TGTGCCAGCTTTATAAGTAACGGGGTTAACACTGAAGCTTTCTTT.

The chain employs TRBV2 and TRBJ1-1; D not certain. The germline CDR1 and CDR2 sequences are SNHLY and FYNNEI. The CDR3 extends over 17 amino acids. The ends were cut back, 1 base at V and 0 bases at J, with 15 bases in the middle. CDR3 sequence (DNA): TGTGCCAGCAGTGAAGGAAGTCCGGGTTTGATGAACACTGAAGCTTTCTTT. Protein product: CASSEGSPGLMNTEAFF.

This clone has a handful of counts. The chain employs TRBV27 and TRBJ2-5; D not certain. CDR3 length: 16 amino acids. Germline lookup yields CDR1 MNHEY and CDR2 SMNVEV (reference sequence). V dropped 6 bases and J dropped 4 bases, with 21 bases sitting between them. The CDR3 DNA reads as TGTGCCAGCAGACCCCTGGGCTACCTAAGAAGAGAGACCCAGTACTTC. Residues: CASRPLGYLRRETQYF.

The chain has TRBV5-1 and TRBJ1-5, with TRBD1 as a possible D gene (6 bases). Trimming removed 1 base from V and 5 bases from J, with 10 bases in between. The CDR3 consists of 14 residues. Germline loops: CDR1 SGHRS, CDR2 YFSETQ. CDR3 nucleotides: TGCGCCAGCAGCTTGACAGGGATCGATCAGCCCCAGCATTTT. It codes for CASSLTGIDQPQHF.

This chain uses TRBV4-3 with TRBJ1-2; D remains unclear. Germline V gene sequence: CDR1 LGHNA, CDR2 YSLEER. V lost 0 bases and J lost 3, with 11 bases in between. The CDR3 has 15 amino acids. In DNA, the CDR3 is TGCGCCAGCAGCCAAGATAGATCATCTTACTATGGCTACACCTTC. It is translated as CASSQDRSSYYGYTF.